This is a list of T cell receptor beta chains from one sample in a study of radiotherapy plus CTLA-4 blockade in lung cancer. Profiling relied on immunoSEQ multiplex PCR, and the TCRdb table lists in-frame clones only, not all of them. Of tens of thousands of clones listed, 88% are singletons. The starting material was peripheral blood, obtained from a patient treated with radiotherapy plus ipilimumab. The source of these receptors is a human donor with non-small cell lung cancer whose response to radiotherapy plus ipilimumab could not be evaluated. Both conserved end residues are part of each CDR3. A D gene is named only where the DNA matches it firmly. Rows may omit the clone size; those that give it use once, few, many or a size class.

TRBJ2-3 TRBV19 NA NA TGTGCCAGTAGAGTAAGAGAGAGAGATACGCAGTATTTT CASRVRERDTQYF
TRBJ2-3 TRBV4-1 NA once TGCGCCAGCAGCCAAGGAGGCGGAAATCCCGGTCAGTATTTT CASSQGGGNPGQYF
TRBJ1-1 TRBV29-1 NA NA TGCAGCGTCGAAGACGGACACGTGAACACTGAAGCTTTCTTT CSVEDGHVNTEAFF
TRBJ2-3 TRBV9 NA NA TGTGCCAGCAGCCCAGGGGGGCCTCTCACAGATACGCAGTATTTT CASSPGGPLTDTQYF
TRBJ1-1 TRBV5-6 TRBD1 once TGTGCCAGCAGCTTGGGCGCCGGGACAGTATTAGACACTGAAGCTTTCTTT CASSLGAGTVLDTEAFF
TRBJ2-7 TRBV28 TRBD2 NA TGTGCCAGCAGTCGATCGGGACTAGCGGGAGGCCGCTCCTACGAGCAGTACTTC CASSRSGLAGGRSYEQYF
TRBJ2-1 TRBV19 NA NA TGTGCCAGTAGGTTACGCCCATTAGAGTACAATGAGCAGTTCTTC CASRLRPLEYNEQFF
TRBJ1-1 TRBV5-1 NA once TGCGCCAGCAGGGGGGCAGACCAGGACCGCGGAGCTTTCTTT CASRGADQDRGAFF
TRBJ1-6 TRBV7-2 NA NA TGTGCCAGCAGCTTCGCGGGGGGCGGTAATTCACCCCTCCACTTT CASSFAGGGNSPLHF
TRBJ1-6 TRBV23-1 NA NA TGCGCCAGCAGTCCCCTTGCGGAGGGATGCTCCTATAATTCACCCCTCCACTTT CASSPLAEGCSYNSPLHF
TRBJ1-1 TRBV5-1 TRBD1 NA TGCGCCAGCAGCTTGAGGACAGGGATGAACACTGAAGCTTTCTTT CASSLRTGMNTEAFF
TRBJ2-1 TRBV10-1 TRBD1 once TGCGCCAGCAGTGAGTGGACAGGGAATGAGCAGTTCTTC CASSEWTGNEQFF
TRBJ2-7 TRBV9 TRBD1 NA TGTGCCAGCAGCGCCGGACAGGGGCCCTTCTACGAGCAGTACTTC CASSAGQGPFYEQYF
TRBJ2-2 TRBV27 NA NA TGTGCCAGCAGTTTTGGGGGCTGGGCAAGGACCGGGGAGCTGTTTTTT CASSFGGWARTGELFF
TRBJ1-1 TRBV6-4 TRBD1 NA TGTGCCAGCAGTTTCCAACAGGGGACTGAAGCTTTCTTT CASSFQQGTEAFF
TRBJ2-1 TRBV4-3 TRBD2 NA TGCGCCAGCAGCCAGGGACTAGCGGGCGGGGATGAGCAGTTCTTC CASSQGLAGGDEQFF
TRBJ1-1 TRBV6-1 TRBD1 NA TGTGCCAGCAGTGAAGGTCCCGGACAGGGCACTGAAGCTTTCTTT CASSEGPGQGTEAFF
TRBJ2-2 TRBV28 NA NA TGTGCCAGCAGTTTCGTAGGGGTGAACACCGGGGAGCTGTTTTTT CASSFVGVNTGELFF
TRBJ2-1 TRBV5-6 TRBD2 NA TGTGCCAGCAATCTAGCGGGAGTACGCAATGAGCAGTTCTTC CASNLAGVRNEQFF
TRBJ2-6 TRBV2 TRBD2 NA TGTGCCAGCAGAGTAGCGGGAGCTGGGGCCAACGTCCTGACTTTC CASRVAGAGANVLTF